A selection of T cell receptor beta chains follows, all from one sample in a study of beta chain features in type 1 diabetes. Some clones are missing from TCRdb's copy, which holds only in-frame ones; the method was immunoSEQ multiplex PCR. The data hold about 240,000 clones, with 27% observed a single time. Sequencing was done on a sample of central memory CD4+ T cells from blood. The receptors originated from a man between 25 and 39 years old in good health. CDR3s include the opening cysteine and the closing phenylalanine or tryptophan. The D gene is left open where the match is weak. Expanded clones get a size class; other rows say once, few or many, or leave the size out.

V: TRBV29-1; J: TRBJ2-5; size: many; D: TRBD1; CDR3: CSVEPDRVRETQYF; DNA: TGCAGCGTTGAACCGGACAGGGTTCGGGAGACCCAGTACTTC
V: TRBV25-1; J: TRBJ2-2; size: few; D: TRBD1; CDR3: CASSGKGQGARWTGELFF; DNA: TGTGCCAGCAGCGGGAAAGGACAGGGGGCAAGATGGACCGGGGAGCTGTTTTTT
V: TRBV7-2; J: TRBJ1-1; size: -; D: TRBD1; CDR3: CASSSGTGTEAFF; DNA: TGTGCCAGCAGCTCCGGGACAGGGACTGAAGCTTTCTTT
V: TRBV14; J: TRBJ2-7; size: -; D: TRBD1; CDR3: CASSLQTGTPYEQYF; DNA: TGTGCCAGCAGCCTTCAGACAGGGACCCCGTACGAGCAGTACTTC
V: TRBV7-2; J: TRBJ2-1; size: many; D: -; CDR3: CASSLALGPYNEQFF; DNA: TGTGCCAGCAGCTTAGCGCTTGGACCCTACAATGAGCAGTTCTTC
V: TRBV14; J: TRBJ2-1; size: -; D: TRBD2; CDR3: CASSQDLRLAANEQFF; DNA: TGTGCCAGCAGCCAAGATCTGAGACTAGCGGCGAATGAGCAGTTCTTC
V: TRBV9; J: TRBJ1-1; size: -; D: -; CDR3: CASSSPGTEAFF; DNA: TGTGCCAGCAGCTCCCCGGGAACTGAAGCTTTCTTT
V: TRBV6-5; J: TRBJ2-1; size: -; D: TRBD2; CDR3: CASTLSGSYNEQFF; DNA: TGTGCCAGCACCCTGAGCGGGAGCTACAATGAGCAGTTCTTC
V: TRBV7-2; J: TRBJ2-1; size: -; D: TRBD2; CDR3: CASSPTSGSSYNEQFF; DNA: TGTGCCAGCAGCCCAACTAGCGGGAGCTCCTACAATGAGCAGTTCTTC
V: TRBV5-1; J: TRBJ2-3; size: -; D: -; CDR3: CASGLRLEDTQYF; DNA: TGCGCCAGCGGCCTCCGACTAGAAGATACGCAGTATTTT
V: TRBV19; J: TRBJ1-5; size: -; D: TRBD1; CDR3: CASSVTGDGKPQHF; DNA: TGTGCCAGTAGTGTGACAGGGGATGGGAAGCCCCAGCATTTT
V: TRBV30; J: TRBJ1-2; size: -; D: -; CDR3: CAWGGVRLDYGYTF; DNA: TGTGCCTGGGGTGGGGTGAGGTTGGACTATGGCTACACCTTC
V: TRBV30; J: TRBJ2-2; size: -; D: TRBD2; CDR3: CAWRLAGATGELFF; DNA: TGTGCCTGGAGACTAGCGGGAGCCACCGGGGAGCTGTTTTTT
V: TRBV5-1; J: TRBJ1-1; size: -; D: -; CDR3: CASSLNPGNTEAFF; DNA: TGCGCCAGCAGCCTTAACCCCGGGAACACTGAAGCTTTCTTT
V: TRBV6-6; J: TRBJ2-3; size: -; D: -; CDR3: CASSARQSDTQYF; DNA: TGTGCCAGCAGTGCCCGACAGTCGGATACGCAGTATTTT
V: TRBV2; J: TRBJ1-1; size: many; D: TRBD1; CDR3: CASRKNRGQTEAFF; DNA: TGTGCCAGCAGGAAGAACAGGGGCCAGACTGAAGCTTTCTTT
V: TRBV29-1; J: TRBJ2-5; size: -; D: -; CDR3: CGSKHQETQYF; DNA: TGCGGGAGCAAACACCAAGAGACCCAGTACTTC
V: TRBV30; J: TRBJ1-5; size: -; D: -; CDR3: CAWSPGHSNQPQHF; DNA: TGTGCCTGGAGCCCCGGGCATAGCAATCAGCCCCAGCATTTT
V: TRBV4-1; J: TRBJ2-7; size: -; D: TRBD2; CDR3: CASSQDTSGFYEQYF; DNA: TGCGCCAGCAGCCAAGATACTAGCGGTTTCTACGAGCAGTACTTC
V: TRBV30; J: TRBJ2-3; size: -; D: -; CDR3: CAWSPGGLGRDTQYF; DNA: TGTGCCTGGTCGCCCGGGGGCTTGGGTAGAGATACGCAGTATTTT
V: TRBV7-2; J: TRBJ2-7; size: -; D: -; CDR3: CASSPSGGYEQYF; DNA: TGTGCCAGCAGCCCCAGTGGGGGCTACGAGCAGTACTTC
V: TRBV10-3; J: TRBJ1-5; size: few; D: TRBD1; CDR3: CAISVDRDQPQHF; DNA: TGTGCCATCAGTGTCGACAGGGATCAGCCCCAGCATTTT
V: TRBV30; J: TRBJ2-5; size: few; D: TRBD1; CDR3: CAWSRQGKETQYF; DNA: TGTGCCTGGAGCAGACAGGGAAAAGAGACCCAGTACTTC
V: TRBV4-2; J: TRBJ2-3; size: few; D: -; CDR3: CASSQTPGVDTQYF; DNA: TGTGCCAGCAGCCAAACACCGGGCGTAGATACGCAGTATTTT
V: TRBV5-4; J: TRBJ2-3; size: few; D: TRBD2; CDR3: CASSHPGLAVPGTDTQYF; DNA: TGTGCCAGCAGCCATCCGGGACTAGCGGTGCCGGGCACAGATACGCAGTATTTT
V: TRBV13; J: TRBJ1-5; size: -; D: -; CDR3: CASIVGESNQPQHF; DNA: TGTGCCAGCATCGTGGGAGAGAGCAATCAGCCCCAGCATTTT
V: TRBV19; J: TRBJ1-5; size: many; D: -; CDR3: CASSHDTGSQHF; DNA: TGTGCCAGTAGTCACGACACGGGGTCCCAGCATTTT
V: TRBV7-2; J: TRBJ2-5; size: -; D: TRBD2; CDR3: CASIPPSGGKKETQYF; DNA: TGTGCCAGCATACCTCCTAGCGGGGGGAAGAAAGAGACCCAGTACTTC
V: TRBV5-4; J: TRBJ2-1; size: -; D: TRBD2; CDR3: CASSPGLPGHNEQFF; DNA: TGTGCCAGCAGCCCGGGACTACCCGGACACAATGAGCAGTTCTTC
V: TRBV16; J: TRBJ2-1; size: few; D: -; CDR3: CASSPLGGAYNEQFF; DNA: TGTGCCAGCAGCCCATTAGGCGGGGCATACAATGAGCAGTTCTTC
V: TRBV29-1; J: TRBJ2-5; size: -; D: -; CDR3: CSGVQRARETQYF; DNA: TGCAGCGGCGTTCAGAGGGCGAGGGAGACCCAGTACTTC
V: TRBV11-2; J: TRBJ2-1; size: once; D: TRBD2; CDR3: CASSLRLADEQFF; DNA: TGTGCCAGCAGCTTACGACTAGCCGATGAGCAGTTCTTC
V: TRBV1; J: TRBJ2-3; size: -; D: -; CDR3: CTSSPAPSTDTQYF; DNA: TGCACCAGCAGCCCAGCGCCCTCCACAGATACGCAGTATTTT
V: TRBV10-3; J: TRBJ1-1; size: -; D: TRBD1; CDR3: CAIGQETLGTEAFF; DNA: TGTGCCATAGGACAGGAAACCTTAGGGACTGAAGCTTTCTTT
V: TRBV4-2; J: TRBJ2-5; size: -; D: TRBD2; CDR3: CASSQQTGGQETQYF; DNA: TGTGCCAGCAGCCAACAAACGGGGGGGCAAGAGACCCAGTACTTC
V: TRBV7-6; J: TRBJ1-1; size: -; D: -; CDR3: CASSPRAGAEAFF; DNA: TGTGCCAGCAGCCCTAGGGCGGGCGCTGAAGCTTTCTTT
V: TRBV7-8; J: TRBJ2-3; size: few; D: TRBD1; CDR3: CASSWTGLADTQYF; DNA: TGTGCCAGCAGCTGGACAGGGTTGGCAGATACGCAGTATTTT
V: TRBV28; J: TRBJ2-1; size: few; D: -; CDR3: CASSSTWSNEQFF; DNA: TGTGCCAGCAGCTCGACATGGAGCAATGAGCAGTTCTTC
V: TRBV28; J: TRBJ2-4; size: -; D: -; CDR3: CASSQPQLAKNIQYF; DNA: TGTGCCAGCAGCCAACCCCAGTTAGCCAAAAACATTCAGTACTTC
V: TRBV25-1; J: TRBJ2-1; size: -; D: TRBD1; CDR3: CASSLIPGQKFF; DNA: TGTGCCAGCAGCTTGATACCGGGACAGAAGTTCTTC
V: TRBV5-1; J: TRBJ2-6; size: -; D: -; CDR3: CASSATGSGANVLTF; DNA: TGCGCCAGCAGTGCCACCGGGTCAGGGGCCAACGTCCTGACTTTC
V: TRBV7-2; J: TRBJ2-3; size: few; D: -; CDR3: CASSLEVGTQYF; DNA: TGTGCCAGCAGCTTAGAGGTTGGTACGCAGTATTTT
V: TRBV11-2; J: TRBJ1-6; size: -; D: TRBD1; CDR3: CASSRAGTEYNSPLHF; DNA: TGTGCCAGCAGCAGAGCCGGGACAGAGTATAATTCACCCCTCCACTTT
V: TRBV30; J: TRBJ2-7; size: -; D: -; CDR3: CAWGGGAYEQYF; DNA: TGTGCATGGGGCGGAGGAGCCTACGAGCAGTACTTC
V: TRBV9; J: TRBJ2-4; size: once; D: TRBD2; CDR3: CASSPGGGEGNIQYF; DNA: TGTGCCAGCAGCCCCGGGGGTGGGGAGGGGAACATTCAGTACTTC
V: TRBV28; J: TRBJ2-5; size: -; D: TRBD2; CDR3: CASRMSGSRETQYF; DNA: TGTGCCAGCAGGATGAGCGGGAGTAGAGAGACCCAGTACTTC
V: TRBV6-6; J: TRBJ1-5; size: -; D: -; CDR3: CASSYTGQAQHF; DNA: TGTGCCAGCAGTTATACAGGACAAGCCCAGCATTTT
V: TRBV7-2; J: TRBJ2-2; size: -; D: -; CDR3: CASSFSGVNTGELFF; DNA: TGTGCCAGCAGTTTTTCAGGGGTGAACACCGGGGAGCTGTTTTTT
V: TRBV18; J: TRBJ1-1; size: -; D: TRBD1; CDR3: CASSGDRNTEAFF; DNA: TGTGCCAGCTCAGGGGACAGGAACACTGAAGCTTTCTTT
V: TRBV18; J: TRBJ1-1; size: -; D: -; CDR3: CASSPTNTEAFF; DNA: TGTGCCAGCTCACCGACGAACACTGAAGCTTTCTTT
V: TRBV5-4; J: TRBJ2-1; size: -; D: -; CDR3: CASNTDGYNEQFF; DNA: TGTGCCAGCAACACGGACGGTTACAATGAGCAGTTCTTC
V: TRBV2; J: TRBJ2-3; size: many; D: -; CDR3: CASSEGPGGDTQYF; DNA: TGTGCCAGCAGTGAAGGGCCCGGTGGAGATACGCAGTATTTT
V: TRBV20-1; J: TRBJ2-7; size: few; D: -; CDR3: CSVRTDYEQYF; DNA: TGCAGTGTTAGGACAGACTACGAGCAGTACTTC
V: TRBV5-4; J: TRBJ2-1; size: medium-sized; D: -; CDR3: CASSPPRGNEQFF; DNA: TGTGCCAGCAGTCCCCCCCGAGGCAATGAGCAGTTCTTC
V: TRBV5-6; J: TRBJ2-5; size: once; D: TRBD2; CDR3: CASSPLSGKKETQYF; DNA: TGTGCCAGCAGCCCCCTCAGCGGGAAGAAAGAGACCCAGTACTTC
V: TRBV5-4; J: TRBJ2-3; size: -; D: -; CDR3: CASSPANQVDTQYF; DNA: TGTGCCAGCAGTCCCGCTAACCAGGTCGATACGCAGTATTTT
V: TRBV28; J: TRBJ2-3; size: -; D: TRBD2; CDR3: CASSLTSGRITDTQYF; DNA: TGTGCCAGCAGCCTTACTAGCGGGAGAATCACAGATACGCAGTATTTT
V: TRBV5-6; J: TRBJ2-3; size: few; D: -; CDR3: CASSSEGGYYTDTQYF; DNA: TGTGCCAGCAGCTCGGAAGGGGGTTACTACACAGATACGCAGTATTTT
V: TRBV5-4; J: TRBJ2-5; size: -; D: TRBD2; CDR3: CASSLGLLGLAGREQYF; DNA: TGTGCCAGCAGCTTGGGATTATTGGGCTTAGCGGGGAGGGAGCAGTACTTC
V: TRBV6-5; J: TRBJ2-5; size: few; D: -; CDR3: CASSTQETQYF; DNA: TGTGCCAGCAGCACACAAGAGACCCAGTACTTC